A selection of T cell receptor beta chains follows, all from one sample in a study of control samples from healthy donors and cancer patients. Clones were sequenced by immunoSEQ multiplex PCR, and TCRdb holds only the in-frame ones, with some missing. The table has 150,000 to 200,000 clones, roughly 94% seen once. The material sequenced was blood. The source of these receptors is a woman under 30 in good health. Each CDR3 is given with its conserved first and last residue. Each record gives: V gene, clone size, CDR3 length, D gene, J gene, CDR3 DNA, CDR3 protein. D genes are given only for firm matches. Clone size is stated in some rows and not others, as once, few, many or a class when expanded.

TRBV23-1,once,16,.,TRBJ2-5,TGCGCCAGCAGTCATGGACGGGGAGGATTACAAGAGACCCAGTACTTC,CASSHGRGGLQETQYF
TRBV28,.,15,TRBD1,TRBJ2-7,TGTGCCAGCAGTTTCGGGACAGGGGGCCCCTACGAGCAGTACTTC,CASSFGTGGPYEQYF
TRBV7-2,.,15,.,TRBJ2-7,TGTGCCAGCAGCTTAGGGGTGACAGTTACCTACGAGCAGTACTTC,CASSLGVTVTYEQYF
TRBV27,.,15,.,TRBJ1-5,TGTGCCAGCAGTTTACAGGGTCTGAGCAATCAGCCCCAGCATTTT,CASSLQGLSNQPQHF
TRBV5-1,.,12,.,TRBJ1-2,TGCGCCAGCAGCTCACAGGGAAATGGCTACACCTTC,CASSSQGNGYTF
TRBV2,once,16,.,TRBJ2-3,TGTGCCAGCATGAGAACCGGGACAACTAGCACAGATACGCAGTATTTT,CASMRTGTTSTDTQYF
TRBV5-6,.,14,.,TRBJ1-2,TGTGCCAGCAGCTTGGGACAGATCTTTTCTGGCTACACCTTC,CASSLGQIFSGYTF
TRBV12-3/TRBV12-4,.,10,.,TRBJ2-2,TGTGCCAGTGGGGACGGGGAGCTGTTTTTT,CASGDGELFF
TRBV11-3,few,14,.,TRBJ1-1,TGTGCCAGCAGCTCTTCCAGGGTTAACACTGAAGCTTTCTTT,CASSSSRVNTEAFF
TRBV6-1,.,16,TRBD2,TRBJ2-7,TGTGCCGGCAGTGAAGCAGGAGCGGGGGGGCCGGGCGAGCAGTACTTC,CAGSEAGAGGPGEQYF
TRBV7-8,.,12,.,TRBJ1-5,TGTGCCAGCAGCTCGGGGGGTCAGCCCCAGCATTTT,CASSSGGQPQHF
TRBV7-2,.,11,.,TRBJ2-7,TGTGCCAGCAGCTCTGGTCGGGAGCAGTACTTC,CASSSGREQYF
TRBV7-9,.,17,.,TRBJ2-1,TGTGCCAGCAGCTACGGGGGCGGTCATACTTTATACAATGAGCAGTTCTTC,CASSYGGGHTLYNEQFF
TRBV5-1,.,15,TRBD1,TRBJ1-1,TGCGCCAGCAGCTTCCGGGACAGGGGTATCACTGAAGCTTTCTTT,CASSFRDRGITEAFF
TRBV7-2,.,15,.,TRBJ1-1,TGTGCCAGCAGCTCAAGACCAGGCCAGAACACTGAAGCTTTCTTT,CASSSRPGQNTEAFF
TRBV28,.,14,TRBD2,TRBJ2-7,TGTGCCAGCAGAGAATTAGCGGGAGCGGCCGAGCAGTACTTC,CASRELAGAAEQYF
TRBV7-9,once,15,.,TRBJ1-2,TGTGCCAGCAGCTTAGTTGGTTCTCCAACCTATGGCTACACCTTC,CASSLVGSPTYGYTF
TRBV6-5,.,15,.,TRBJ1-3,TGTGCCAGCAGCCCGAGTAAGGGGCGGGGAAACACCATATATTTT,CASSPSKGRGNTIYF
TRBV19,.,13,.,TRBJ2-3,TGTGCCAGTGGGGACACGGGGTCGGATACGCAGTATTTT,CASGDTGSDTQYF
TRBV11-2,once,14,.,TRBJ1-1,TGTGCCAGCAGCTTTCGGGTTATGAGCGGTGAAGCTTTCTTT,CASSFRVMSGEAFF
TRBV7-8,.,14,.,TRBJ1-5,TGTGCCAGCAGCTTAGTAACAGCGGGTCAGCCCCAGCATTTT,CASSLVTAGQPQHF
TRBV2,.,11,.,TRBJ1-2,TGTGCCAGCAGTGTTGGGGTAGGCTACACCTTC,CASSVGVGYTF
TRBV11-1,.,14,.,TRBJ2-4,TGTGCCAGCAGCTTAGATCCTCTCAAAAACATTCAGTACTTC,CASSLDPLKNIQYF
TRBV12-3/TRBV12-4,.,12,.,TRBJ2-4,TGTGCCAGCAGCTATCCCGGAAACATTCAGTACTTC,CASSYPGNIQYF
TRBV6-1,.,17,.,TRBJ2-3,TGTGCCAGCAGTGAAGACCGCTTAGCGGCTAGCACAGATACGCAGTATTTT,CASSEDRLAASTDTQYF
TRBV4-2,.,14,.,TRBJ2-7,TGTGCCAGCAGCCAAGATGGGGCTTCGGCTGAGCAGTACTTC,CASSQDGASAEQYF
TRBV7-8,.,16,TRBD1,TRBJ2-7,TGTGCCAGCAGCTCATTCGAAGGGACAGGCGGTTACGAGCAGTACTTC,CASSSFEGTGGYEQYF
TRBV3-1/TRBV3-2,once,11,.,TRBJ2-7,TGTGCCAGCAGCCAAGCGGCCGAGCAGTACTTC,CASSQAAEQYF
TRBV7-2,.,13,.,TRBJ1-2,TGTGCCAGCAGCTTAGCAGGGGTCTATGGCTACACCTTC,CASSLAGVYGYTF
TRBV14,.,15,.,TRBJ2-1,TGTGCCAGCAGCCTGCCGGACAGTTCCTACAATGAGCAGTTCTTC,CASSLPDSSYNEQFF
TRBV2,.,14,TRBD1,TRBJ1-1,TGTGCCAGCAGTGAGGGGACAGGGAACACTGAAGCTTTCTTT,CASSEGTGNTEAFF
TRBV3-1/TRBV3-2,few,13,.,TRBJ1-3,TGTGCCAGCAGCCAGGACTCTGGAAACACCATATATTTT,CASSQDSGNTIYF
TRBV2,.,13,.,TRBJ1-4,TGTGCCAGCATGGGGGGTCCTAATGAAAAACTGTTTTTT,CASMGGPNEKLFF
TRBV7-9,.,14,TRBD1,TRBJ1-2,TGTGCCAGCAGCCGACAGGGCCCCTTCTATGGCTACACCTTC,CASSRQGPFYGYTF
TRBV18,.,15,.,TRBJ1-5,TGTGCCAGCTCACCCGCTCAGGGAGGGTATCAGCCCCAGCATTTT,CASSPAQGGYQPQHF
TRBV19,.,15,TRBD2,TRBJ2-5,TGTGCCAGTAGTATAAGGCGGGGGGTCCAAGAGACCCAGTACTTC,CASSIRRGVQETQYF
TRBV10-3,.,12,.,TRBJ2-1,TGTGCCATCAGTGAGTCGTTAGATGAGCAGTTCTTC,CAISESLDEQFF